The T cell receptor (beta chain) under discussion was sequenced for a study of blood T cell repertoires in COVID-19. Turning to the study itself: The samples span acute and convalescent COVID-19 from the United States, Italy and Spain. T cells, B-cell-depleted T cells, or PBMCs supplied cDNA or gDNA.

Data came from immunoSEQ multiplex PCR; TCRdb stores just in-frame clones and leaves some out. The sample records roughly 250,000 clones, 83% being singletons. Per the germline V gene, CDR1 is SGDLS and CDR2 is YYNGEE. The CDR3 sequence is 16 residues long. V was clipped by 3 bases and J by 3 bases, with 13 bases between them. What was sequenced was peripheral blood. The TCR sequence derives from a woman between 50 and 59 years old with acute or convalescent COVID-19. This chain connects TRBV9 to TRBJ1-6; D is unclear. CDR3 loop: CASSAGGWLYNSPLHF. CDR3 DNA: TGTGCCAGCAGCGCGGGAGGTTGGCTCTATAATTCACCCCTCCACTTT.